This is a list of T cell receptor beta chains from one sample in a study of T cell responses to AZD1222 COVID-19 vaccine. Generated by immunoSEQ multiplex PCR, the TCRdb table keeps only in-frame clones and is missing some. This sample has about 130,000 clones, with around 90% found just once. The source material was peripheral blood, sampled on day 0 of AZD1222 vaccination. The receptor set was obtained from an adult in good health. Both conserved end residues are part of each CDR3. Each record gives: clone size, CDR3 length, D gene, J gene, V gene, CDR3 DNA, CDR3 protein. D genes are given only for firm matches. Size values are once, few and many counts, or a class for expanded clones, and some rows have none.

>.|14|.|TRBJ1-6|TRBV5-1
TGCGCCAGCTCCCCGGGACTCAATAATTCACCCCTCCACTTT
CASSPGLNNSPLHF
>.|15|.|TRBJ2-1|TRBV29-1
TGCAGCGTTGACCGAGGGACGACCTCCTACAATGAGCAGTTCTTC
CSVDRGTTSYNEQFF
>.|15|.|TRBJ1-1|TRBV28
TGTGCCAGCAGGGGGGCAGGTCCCATGAACACTGAAGCTTTCTTT
CASRGAGPMNTEAFF
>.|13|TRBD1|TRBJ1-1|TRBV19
TGTGCCTCAAAAGGGGACAGGGGTTTCGAAGCTTTCTTT
CASKGDRGFEAFF
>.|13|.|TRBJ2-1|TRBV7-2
TGTGCCAGCAGCTCCCAGCGGGCGCGGGAGCAGTTCTTC
CASSSQRAREQFF
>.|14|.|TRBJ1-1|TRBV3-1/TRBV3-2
TGTGCCAGCAGCTCGCGGACCGGGGGCACTGAAGCTTTCTTT
CASSSRTGGTEAFF
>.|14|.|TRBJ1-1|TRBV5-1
TGCGCCAGCAGCTCGGACGGAGTGAATACTGAAGCTTTCTTT
CASSSDGVNTEAFF
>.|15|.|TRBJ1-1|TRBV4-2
TGTGCCAGCAGCCCGTGGGGGGGTACTAACACTGAAGCTTTCTTT
CASSPWGGTNTEAFF
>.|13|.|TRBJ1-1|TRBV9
TGTGCCAGCAGCAAAGGGGGGAACACTGAAGCTTTCTTT
CASSKGGNTEAFF
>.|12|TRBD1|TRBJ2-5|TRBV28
TGTGCCAGCTACAGGGGTTATGGGACCCAGTACTTC
CASYRGYGTQYF
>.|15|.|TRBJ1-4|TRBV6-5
TGTGCCAGCAGCGGGTCACAGTCGGGTAATGAAAAACTGTTTTTT
CASSGSQSGNEKLFF
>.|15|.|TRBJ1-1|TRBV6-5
TGTGCCAGCAGTTACGATACGGGGGGGGACACTGAAGCTTTCTTT
CASSYDTGGDTEAFF
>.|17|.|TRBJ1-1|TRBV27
TGTGCCAGCAGTTTAGCGGCTAGGATTCCTATGAACACTGAAGCTTTCTTT
CASSLAARIPMNTEAFF
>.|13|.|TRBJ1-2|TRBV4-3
TGCGCCAGCAGCCACAACAAGATCCAGGTTTACACCTTC
CASSHNKIQVYTF
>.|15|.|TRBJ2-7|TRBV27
TGTGCCAGCAGGGCAGGGGGGCGCCTCTCCTACGAGCAGTACTTC
CASRAGGRLSYEQYF
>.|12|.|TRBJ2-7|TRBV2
TGTGCCAGCCGCCCAGGGGCCTACGAGCAGTACTTC
CASRPGAYEQYF
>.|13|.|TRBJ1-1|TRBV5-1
TGCGCCAGCAGCTGGCAAACGAACACTGAAGCTTTCTTT
CASSWQTNTEAFF
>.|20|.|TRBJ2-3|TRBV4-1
TGCGCCAGCAGCCAAGGAGGTTTGAGGGGGGCCCCCGAAAACACAGATACGCAGTATTTT
CASSQGGLRGAPENTDTQYF
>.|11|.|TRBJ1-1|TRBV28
TGTGCCAGCAGCCTCGAACGGGTAGCTTTCTTT
CASSLERVAFF
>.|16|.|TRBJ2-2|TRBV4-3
TGCGCCAGCAGCCAAGTTCTCGGGATCTACACCGGGGAGCTGTTTTTT
CASSQVLGIYTGELFF
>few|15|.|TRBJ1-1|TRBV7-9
TGTGCCAGCAGCCCCGGACCCACGGGGAGCACTGAAGCTTTCTTT
CASSPGPTGSTEAFF
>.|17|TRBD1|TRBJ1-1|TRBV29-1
TGCAGCGTCGAGGACAGGGGGCGAGAATATATGAACACTGAAGCTTTCTTT
CSVEDRGREYMNTEAFF
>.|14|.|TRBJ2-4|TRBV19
TGTGCCAGTAGTATAACGGGGATAGGGAACATTCAGTACTTC
CASSITGIGNIQYF
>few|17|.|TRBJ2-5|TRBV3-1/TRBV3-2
TGTGCCAGCAGCCAAGATTACAGCGCGTCTGACTCGGAGACCCAGTACTTC
CASSQDYSASDSETQYF
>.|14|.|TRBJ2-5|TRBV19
TGTGCCAGTAGTATGTCTGGGTTGCGCGAGACCCAGTACTTC
CASSMSGLRETQYF
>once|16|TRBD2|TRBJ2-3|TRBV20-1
TGCAGTGCTAGTAACCTCCGGACTAGCGGGACAGATACGCAGTATTTT
CSASNLRTSGTDTQYF
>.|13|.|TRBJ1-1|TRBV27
TGTGCCAGCAGAGGAAGGGGGGGAACTGAAGCTTTCTTT
CASRGRGGTEAFF